The source of this T cell receptor beta chain is a study of lymphopenia after photon versus proton radiotherapy. Here immunoSEQ multiplex PCR was the method, and the copy in TCRdb shows in-frame clones only, minus some. The sample consists of roughly 49,000 clones, about 92% of them appearing once. This clone was seen a single time. Sequenced here: peripheral blood, sampled from a patient treated with photon-based radiotherapy. The TCR sequence derives from a middle-aged woman with cholangiocarcinoma.

The CDR3 DNA is TGTGCCAGCAGTGACAGGGTTTACAATCAGCCCCAGCATTTT. Translation gives CASSDRVYNQPQHF. The rearrangement joins TRBV2 to TRBJ1-5, with D perhaps TRBD1 (5 bases). The CDR3 length is 14 residues. CDR1 is SNHLY, CDR2 FYNNEI, per germline. V was shortened by 3 bases and J by 3 bases, with 9 bases between the two germline ends.